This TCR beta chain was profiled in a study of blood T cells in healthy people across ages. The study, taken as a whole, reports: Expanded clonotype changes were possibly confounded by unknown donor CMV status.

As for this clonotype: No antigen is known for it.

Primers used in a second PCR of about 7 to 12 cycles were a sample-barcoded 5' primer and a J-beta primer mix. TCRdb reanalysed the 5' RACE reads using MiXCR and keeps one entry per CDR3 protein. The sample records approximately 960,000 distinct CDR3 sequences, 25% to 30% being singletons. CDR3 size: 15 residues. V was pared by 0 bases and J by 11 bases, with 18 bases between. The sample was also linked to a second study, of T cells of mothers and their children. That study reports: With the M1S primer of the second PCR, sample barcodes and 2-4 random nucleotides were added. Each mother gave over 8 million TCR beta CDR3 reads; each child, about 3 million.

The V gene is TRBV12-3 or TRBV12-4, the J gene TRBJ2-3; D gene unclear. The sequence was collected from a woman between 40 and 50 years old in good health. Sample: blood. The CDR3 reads CASSLAGIRSYEQYF. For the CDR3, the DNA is TGTGCCAGCAGTTTAGCAGGAATAAGATCCTACGAGCAGTATTTT.